This paragraph covers one T cell receptor beta chain sequence. These data are taken from a study of blood T cell repertoires in COVID-19. In the study overall: Acute and convalescent COVID-19 specimens originated in the United States, Italy and Spain.

The repertoire was sequenced with immunoSEQ multiplex PCR; TCRdb's copy has only in-frame clones and lacks some. Here the sample spans roughly 52,000 clones, about 90% being singletons. The V gene's germline CDR1 is MNHEY and CDR2 SVGAGI. With 6 bases removed from V and 5 bases from J, the gap between germline ends came to 8 bases. The CDR3 has 11 residues. The V gene is TRBV6-5, the J gene TRBJ2-7; TRBD1 might be the D (5 bases). The sequence derives from a man between 60 and 75 years old with active COVID-19. Sequenced sample: peripheral blood. The CDR3 DNA sequence: TGTGCCAGCAGCCTAGGGGACGAGCAGTACTTC. This sequence encodes CASSLGDEQYF.